This entry is about one T cell receptor beta chain. What it binds is unknown. These data come from a study of CD8 T cells in ankylosing spondylitis. Study-wide findings and caveats: Apparently characteristic of ankylosing spondylitis blood was a TCR beta motif (fewer than 10 highly homologous variants). Some of these motif variants have turned up before, in reports on reactive arthritis synovial fluid and blood. Clones linked to disease were reported to show significant enrichment in matched ankylosing spondylitis synovial fluid.

Each CDR3 protein gets one entry after TCRdb re-called the 5' RACE reads with MiXCR. This table holds some 250,000 distinct CDR3 sequences, about 10% found once. Trimming cost V 6 bases and J 9 bases; bases outside gene matches: 5. Germline loops: CDR1 PRHDT, CDR2 FYEKMQ (reference sequence). The CDR3 spans 13 residues. This sequence was found in a male donor with ankylosing spondylitis or in good health (not recorded which). What was sequenced was blood, either unsorted or a sorted T cell fraction (not recorded which). The rearrangement links TRBV13 to TRBJ1-1, with 12 nucleotides matching TRBD1. The CDR3 sequence is CASSLGQGAKAFF. DNA for the CDR3: TGTGCCAGCAGTTTGGGACAGGGGGCAAAAGCTTTCTTT.